A selection of T cell receptor beta chains follows, all from one sample in a study of blood T cell repertoires in COVID-19. Using immunoSEQ multiplex PCR, the repertoire was profiled, and TCRdb retains in-frame clones only, with some absent. The data hold over 25,000 clones, with 90% to 95% observed a single time. Sequenced input: peripheral blood. The receptors derive from a man aged 45-65 years with active COVID-19. The CDR3 runs from the conserved cysteine through the conserved F or W. A D gene is named only where the DNA matches it firmly. Size is omitted from some rows. Given values are once, few, many or a class for expanded clones.

J gene: TRBJ1-6; V gene: TRBV14; CDR3 length: 18; D gene: TRBD1; clone size: .; CDR3 DNA: TGTGCCAGCAGCCAAAACCCACAGGGGGCCTCCTATAATTCACCCCTCCACTTT; CDR3 protein: CASSQNPQGASYNSPLHF
J gene: TRBJ1-4; V gene: TRBV12-5; CDR3 length: 16; D gene: .; clone size: .; CDR3 DNA: TGTGCTAGTGGTTTGGGACGGGACATCAAGGATGAAAAACTGTTTTTT; CDR3 protein: CASGLGRDIKDEKLFF
J gene: TRBJ2-1; V gene: TRBV6-5; CDR3 length: 14; D gene: .; clone size: .; CDR3 DNA: TGTGCCAGCAGTCCCCTCACATTACCGGGGGAGCAGTTCTTC; CDR3 protein: CASSPLTLPGEQFF
J gene: TRBJ1-6; V gene: TRBV7-3; CDR3 length: 13; D gene: .; clone size: .; CDR3 DNA: TGTGCCAGCAGCTTGCACAGGAATTCACCCCTCCACTTT; CDR3 protein: CASSLHRNSPLHF
J gene: TRBJ2-3; V gene: TRBV28; CDR3 length: 14; D gene: TRBD2; clone size: .; CDR3 DNA: TGTGCCAGCAGTACAGCGGGGGCCCTGGATACGCAGTATTTT; CDR3 protein: CASSTAGALDTQYF
J gene: TRBJ1-5; V gene: TRBV2; CDR3 length: 15; D gene: TRBD1; clone size: .; CDR3 DNA: TGTGCCAGCAGGGGGGACAGGGGCTACAATCAGCCCCAGCATTTT; CDR3 protein: CASRGDRGYNQPQHF
J gene: TRBJ2-7; V gene: TRBV15; CDR3 length: 15; D gene: TRBD2; clone size: .; CDR3 DNA: TGTGCCACCAGCAGAGAACAGCGGGGGACCTACGAGCAGTACTTC; CDR3 protein: CATSREQRGTYEQYF
J gene: TRBJ1-6; V gene: TRBV30; CDR3 length: 16; D gene: .; clone size: once; CDR3 DNA: TGTGCCTGGAGTGTACGTGGAGGGAAGAATAATTCACCCCTCCACTTT; CDR3 protein: CAWSVRGGKNNSPLHF
J gene: TRBJ2-2; V gene: TRBV3-1/TRBV3-2; CDR3 length: 15; D gene: .; clone size: once; CDR3 DNA: TGTGCCAGCAGCCCAGGGGCGGGAGTCGACGGGGAGCTGTTTTTT; CDR3 protein: CASSPGAGVDGELFF
J gene: TRBJ1-1; V gene: TRBV24-1; CDR3 length: 13; D gene: .; clone size: .; CDR3 DNA: TGTGCCACCAGTGACTCAACAGGGACTGAAGCTTTCTTT; CDR3 protein: CATSDSTGTEAFF
J gene: TRBJ2-6; V gene: TRBV5-1; CDR3 length: 16; D gene: .; clone size: .; CDR3 DNA: TGCGCCAGCAGCTTCGGGTTGCGCTCTGGGGCCAACGTCCTGACTTTC; CDR3 protein: CASSFGLRSGANVLTF
J gene: TRBJ2-7; V gene: TRBV28; CDR3 length: 16; D gene: TRBD2; clone size: .; CDR3 DNA: TGTGCCAGCACCTTGGGGGGAGCGGGAGTTGCCTACGAGCAGTACTTC; CDR3 protein: CASTLGGAGVAYEQYF
J gene: TRBJ2-7; V gene: TRBV6-5; CDR3 length: 15; D gene: TRBD1; clone size: .; CDR3 DNA: TGTGCCAGCAGTTACACCTCAGGGGGTCCGTACGAGCAGTACTTC; CDR3 protein: CASSYTSGGPYEQYF
J gene: TRBJ1-1; V gene: TRBV9; CDR3 length: 13; D gene: .; clone size: .; CDR3 DNA: TGTGCCAGCAGCGTAGACATGAACACTGAAGCTTTCTTT; CDR3 protein: CASSVDMNTEAFF
J gene: TRBJ1-3; V gene: TRBV5-4; CDR3 length: 16; D gene: TRBD1; clone size: .; CDR3 DNA: TGTGCCAGCAGCTCCGGGACAGGGGTTTCCGGAAACACCATATATTTT; CDR3 protein: CASSSGTGVSGNTIYF
J gene: TRBJ1-5; V gene: TRBV2; CDR3 length: 15; D gene: .; clone size: .; CDR3 DNA: TGTGCCAGCAGTACGGGTCCTTATAGCAATCAGCCCCAGCATTTT; CDR3 protein: CASSTGPYSNQPQHF
J gene: TRBJ2-7; V gene: TRBV5-1; CDR3 length: 13; D gene: TRBD2; clone size: once; CDR3 DNA: TGCGCCAGCAGACTAGCGGGGACCTACGAGCAGTACTTC; CDR3 protein: CASRLAGTYEQYF
J gene: TRBJ1-2; V gene: TRBV7-2; CDR3 length: 17; D gene: TRBD1; clone size: once; CDR3 DNA: TGTGCCAGCAGCTTTGGACAGGGTCCTATATCAGGATATGGCTACACCTTC; CDR3 protein: CASSFGQGPISGYGYTF
J gene: TRBJ2-2; V gene: TRBV7-2; CDR3 length: 16; D gene: TRBD2; clone size: .; CDR3 DNA: TGTGCCAGCAGCTTAAGAGCGGGGTATAACACCGGGGAGCTGTTTTTT; CDR3 protein: CASSLRAGYNTGELFF
J gene: TRBJ1-1; V gene: TRBV6-5; CDR3 length: 15; D gene: .; clone size: once; CDR3 DNA: TGTGCCAGCAGTTACTCGACCAGGGGTGACACTGAAGCTTTCTTT; CDR3 protein: CASSYSTRGDTEAFF
J gene: TRBJ2-3; V gene: TRBV4-2; CDR3 length: 17; D gene: TRBD2; clone size: once; CDR3 DNA: TGTGCCAGCAGCCAGATCACGGGAGGGCAGGACACAGATACGCAGTATTTT; CDR3 protein: CASSQITGGQDTDTQYF
J gene: TRBJ2-4; V gene: TRBV4-1; CDR3 length: 14; D gene: .; clone size: .; CDR3 DNA: TGCGCCAGCAGACCCACCGGGGGTAGAAACATTCAGTACTTC; CDR3 protein: CASRPTGGRNIQYF
J gene: TRBJ1-1; V gene: TRBV6-6; CDR3 length: 13; D gene: .; clone size: .; CDR3 DNA: TGTGCCAGCAGTTACTCGCAGGGTTTTGAAGCTTTCTTT; CDR3 protein: CASSYSQGFEAFF
J gene: TRBJ2-1; V gene: TRBV11-2; CDR3 length: 15; D gene: .; clone size: .; CDR3 DNA: TGTGCCAGCAGCCCCGGAGACAGGTACTACAATGAGCAGTTCTTC; CDR3 protein: CASSPGDRYYNEQFF
J gene: TRBJ2-7; V gene: TRBV5-4; CDR3 length: 15; D gene: TRBD2; clone size: .; CDR3 DNA: TGTGCCAGCAGTGCCGGGGTTGGCGGGAGTATAGAGCAGTACTTC; CDR3 protein: CASSAGVGGSIEQYF
J gene: TRBJ2-7; V gene: TRBV27; CDR3 length: 18; D gene: .; clone size: few; CDR3 DNA: TGTGCCAGCAGTTTAGCCGGCACAGGGCTAACAGGGTCCTACGAGCAGTACTTC; CDR3 protein: CASSLAGTGLTGSYEQYF
J gene: TRBJ2-1; V gene: TRBV6-4; CDR3 length: 15; D gene: TRBD2; clone size: .; CDR3 DNA: TGTGCCAGCAGCCGGATAGCGGGAGAAAACAATGAGCAGTTCTTC; CDR3 protein: CASSRIAGENNEQFF
J gene: TRBJ1-1; V gene: TRBV19; CDR3 length: 16; D gene: .; clone size: once; CDR3 DNA: TGTGCCAGTAGTATACGGCAGGGCGGCATGAACACTGAAGCTTTCTTT; CDR3 protein: CASSIRQGGMNTEAFF
J gene: TRBJ2-6; V gene: TRBV18; CDR3 length: 17; D gene: .; clone size: .; CDR3 DNA: TGTGCCAGCTCACCGGTTCTCGGGGGCTCTGGGGCCAACGTCCTGACTTTC; CDR3 protein: CASSPVLGGSGANVLTF
J gene: TRBJ1-1; V gene: TRBV28; CDR3 length: 14; D gene: .; clone size: .; CDR3 DNA: TGTGCCAGCAGTTTACTTCGTATGAACACTGAAGCTTTCTTT; CDR3 protein: CASSLLRMNTEAFF
J gene: TRBJ1-1; V gene: TRBV19; CDR3 length: 15; D gene: .; clone size: .; CDR3 DNA: TGTGCCAGTAGACCCGCCTTTGGTCGCGGCACTGAAGCTTTCTTT; CDR3 protein: CASRPAFGRGTEAFF
J gene: TRBJ2-7; V gene: TRBV7-8; CDR3 length: 15; D gene: .; clone size: .; CDR3 DNA: TGTGCCAGCAGCCTTCTCGGTGGAGCTGGATACGAGCAGTACTTC; CDR3 protein: CASSLLGGAGYEQYF
J gene: TRBJ2-1; V gene: TRBV10-2; CDR3 length: 15; D gene: TRBD2; clone size: .; CDR3 DNA: TGCGCCAGCAGGGAAATAGCGGGAATCGTCAATGAGCAGTTCTTC; CDR3 protein: CASREIAGIVNEQFF
J gene: TRBJ1-5; V gene: TRBV9; CDR3 length: 16; D gene: TRBD1; clone size: .; CDR3 DNA: TGTGCCAGCAGCGTAGCACCAGGGGGCTGCAATCAGCCCCAGCATTTT; CDR3 protein: CASSVAPGGCNQPQHF
J gene: TRBJ2-7; V gene: TRBV7-2; CDR3 length: 15; D gene: TRBD2; clone size: .; CDR3 DNA: TGTGCCAGCAGCTTGGGGACTAGCGGTGTCGACGAGCAGTACTTC; CDR3 protein: CASSLGTSGVDEQYF
J gene: TRBJ1-5; V gene: TRBV6-2/TRBV6-3; CDR3 length: 14; D gene: TRBD1; clone size: .; CDR3 DNA: TGTGCCAGCAGCTTCTCAGGGGGCATTCAGCCCCAGCATTTT; CDR3 protein: CASSFSGGIQPQHF
J gene: TRBJ1-4; V gene: TRBV2; CDR3 length: 15; D gene: .; clone size: .; CDR3 DNA: TGTGCCAGCAGTGATGGGCCAGCCTTAAATGAAAAACTGTTTTTT; CDR3 protein: CASSDGPALNEKLFF
J gene: TRBJ2-3; V gene: TRBV12-5; CDR3 length: 15; D gene: TRBD2; clone size: .; CDR3 DNA: TGTGCTAGTGGTTTGGTACTAGCGGGGACAGATACGCAGTATTTT; CDR3 protein: CASGLVLAGTDTQYF
J gene: TRBJ2-1; V gene: TRBV5-1; CDR3 length: 14; D gene: .; clone size: .; CDR3 DNA: TGCGCCAGCAGCGCTCAGCCAGGGGTAGATGAGCAGTTCTTC; CDR3 protein: CASSAQPGVDEQFF
J gene: TRBJ2-2; V gene: TRBV7-8; CDR3 length: 17; D gene: TRBD1; clone size: .; CDR3 DNA: TGTGCCAGCAGCGCCGGCCGGACAGGCGTATCCCCCGGGGAGCTGTTTTTT; CDR3 protein: CASSAGRTGVSPGELFF
J gene: TRBJ2-7; V gene: TRBV6-5; CDR3 length: 16; D gene: TRBD2; clone size: .; CDR3 DNA: TGTGCCAGCAGTTACTCTATGGGGGAGGGGACTTATGAGCAGTACTTC; CDR3 protein: CASSYSMGEGTYEQYF
J gene: TRBJ1-5; V gene: TRBV28; CDR3 length: 15; D gene: .; clone size: .; CDR3 DNA: TGTGCCAGCAGTTTCGGGCAGGGGTCGTTTCAGCCCCAGCATTTT; CDR3 protein: CASSFGQGSFQPQHF
J gene: TRBJ2-7; V gene: TRBV18; CDR3 length: 12; D gene: TRBD1; clone size: .; CDR3 DNA: TGTGCCAGCTCAACAGGGGGCTACGAGCAGTACTTC; CDR3 protein: CASSTGGYEQYF
J gene: TRBJ1-4; V gene: TRBV5-4; CDR3 length: 13; D gene: .; clone size: .; CDR3 DNA: TGTGCCAGCAGCTTAAGAGTTAATGAAAAACTGTTTTTT; CDR3 protein: CASSLRVNEKLFF
J gene: TRBJ2-7; V gene: TRBV11-2; CDR3 length: 14; D gene: .; clone size: .; CDR3 DNA: TGTGCCAGCAGCTTAGCACTCGCCCGCTACGAGCAGTACTTC; CDR3 protein: CASSLALARYEQYF
J gene: TRBJ1-2; V gene: TRBV7-9; CDR3 length: 14; D gene: TRBD1; clone size: .; CDR3 DNA: TGTGCCAGCAGCCAATTAGACAGGGTGCGAGGCTACACCTTC; CDR3 protein: CASSQLDRVRGYTF
J gene: TRBJ2-5; V gene: TRBV5-1; CDR3 length: 13; D gene: .; clone size: once; CDR3 DNA: TGCGCCAGCAGCTTGGTTGGACAGTCGACCCAGTACTTC; CDR3 protein: CASSLVGQSTQYF
J gene: TRBJ2-7; V gene: TRBV5-4; CDR3 length: 12; D gene: .; clone size: .; CDR3 DNA: TGTGCCAGCAGCTTGCCGGGATACGAGCAGTACTTC; CDR3 protein: CASSLPGYEQYF
J gene: TRBJ2-2; V gene: TRBV7-3; CDR3 length: 16; D gene: TRBD1; clone size: .; CDR3 DNA: TGTGCCAGCAGACTCGGGGGACAGGGGAACACCGGGGAGCTGTTTTTT; CDR3 protein: CASRLGGQGNTGELFF
J gene: TRBJ2-7; V gene: TRBV20-1; CDR3 length: 14; D gene: TRBD2; clone size: .; CDR3 DNA: TGCAGTGCTAGTCGGCTAGCGGTCCCCTACGAGCAGTACTTC; CDR3 protein: CSASRLAVPYEQYF
J gene: TRBJ1-6; V gene: TRBV11-2; CDR3 length: 16; D gene: .; clone size: .; CDR3 DNA: TGTGCCAGCAGCAATACAAGAATTTCCTATAATTCACCCCTCCACTTT; CDR3 protein: CASSNTRISYNSPLHF
J gene: TRBJ2-7; V gene: TRBV11-2; CDR3 length: 13; D gene: .; clone size: .; CDR3 DNA: TGTGCCAGCAGCTTAGCAGAATCCTACGAGCAGTACTTC; CDR3 protein: CASSLAESYEQYF